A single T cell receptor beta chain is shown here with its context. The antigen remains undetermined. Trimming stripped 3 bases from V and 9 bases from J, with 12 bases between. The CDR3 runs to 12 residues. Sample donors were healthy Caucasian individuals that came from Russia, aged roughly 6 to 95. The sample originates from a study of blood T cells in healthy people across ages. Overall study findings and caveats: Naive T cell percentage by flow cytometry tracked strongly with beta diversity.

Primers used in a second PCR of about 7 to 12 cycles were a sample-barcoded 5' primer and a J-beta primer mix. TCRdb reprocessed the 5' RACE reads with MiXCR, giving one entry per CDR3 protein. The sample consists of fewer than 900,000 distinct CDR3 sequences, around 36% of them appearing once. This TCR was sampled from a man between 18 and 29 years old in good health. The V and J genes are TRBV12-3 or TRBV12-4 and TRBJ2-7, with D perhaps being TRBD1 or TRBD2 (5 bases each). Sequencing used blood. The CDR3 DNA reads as TGTGCCAGCAGTTTGAGAGGGGACGGGCAGTACTTC. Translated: CASSLRGDGQYF.